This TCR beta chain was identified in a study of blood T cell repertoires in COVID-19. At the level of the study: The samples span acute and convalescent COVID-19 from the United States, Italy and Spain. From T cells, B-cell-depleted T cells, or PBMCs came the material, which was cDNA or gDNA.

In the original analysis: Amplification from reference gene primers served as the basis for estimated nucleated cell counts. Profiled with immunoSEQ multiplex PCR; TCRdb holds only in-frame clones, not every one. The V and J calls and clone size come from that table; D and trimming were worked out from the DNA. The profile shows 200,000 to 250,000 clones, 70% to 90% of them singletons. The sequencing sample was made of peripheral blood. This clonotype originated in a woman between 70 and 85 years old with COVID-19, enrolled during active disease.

The CDR3 DNA follows: TGTGCCAGCAGCTTATCGCCAGGGGCTAGAAACACCATATATTTT. Its translation: CASSLSPGARNTIYF. The rearrangement joins TRBV7-2 to TRBJ1-3, with a weak D call TRBD1 (6 bases). Trimming took off 2 bases at V and 5 bases at J, with 13 bases between the two ends. Germline V gives CDR1 SGHTA, CDR2 FQGNSA. The CDR3 sequence is 15 residues long.